This T cell receptor beta chain was profiled in a study of blood T cell repertoires in COVID-19. Study at large: From the United States, Italy and Spain came samples of acute and convalescent COVID-19.

This CDR3 comprises 15 residues. Per germline, CDR1 SGHRS and CDR2 YFSETQ. The J segment lost 5 bases and the V segment lost 4 bases, leaving 6 bases of the junction unmatched. Authors' data handling: Estimates of nucleated cell counts were drawn from the amplification of reference gene primers. Assay used: immunoSEQ multiplex PCR; TCRdb lists only in-frame clones, some missing. V, J and clone size reflect that table, while D and trimming were determined from the DNA. The data show some 250,000 clones, with roughly 77% seen just once and about 3.5% held by the top ten. What was sequenced was peripheral blood. The V gene is TRBV5-1, the J gene TRBJ1-6, with 7 nucleotides matching TRBD1. The TCR comes from an elderly woman with acute or convalescent COVID-19. The CDR3 loop is CASSRGGVNNSPLHF. The CDR3 nucleotides are TGCGCCAGCAGCCGAGGGGGCGTCAATAATTCACCCCTCCACTTT. Complete variable domain (other parts from reference TRBV5-1 and TRBJ1-6): KAGVTQTPRYLIKTRGQQVTLSCSPISGHRSVSWYQQTPGQGLQFLFEYFSETQRNKGNFPGRFSGRQFSNSRSEMNVSTLELGDSALYLCASSRGGVNNSPLHFGNGTRLTVT.